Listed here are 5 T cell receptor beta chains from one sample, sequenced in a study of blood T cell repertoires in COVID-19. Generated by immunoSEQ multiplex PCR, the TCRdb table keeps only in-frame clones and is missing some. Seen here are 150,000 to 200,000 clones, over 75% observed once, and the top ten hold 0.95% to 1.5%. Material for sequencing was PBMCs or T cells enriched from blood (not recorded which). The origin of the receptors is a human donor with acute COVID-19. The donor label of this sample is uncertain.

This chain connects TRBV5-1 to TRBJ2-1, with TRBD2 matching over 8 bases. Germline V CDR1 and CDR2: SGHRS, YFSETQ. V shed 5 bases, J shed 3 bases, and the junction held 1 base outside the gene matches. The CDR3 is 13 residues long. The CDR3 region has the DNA TGCGCCAGCAGAGGGACTAGCTACAATGAGCAGTTCTTC. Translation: CASRGTSYNEQFF.

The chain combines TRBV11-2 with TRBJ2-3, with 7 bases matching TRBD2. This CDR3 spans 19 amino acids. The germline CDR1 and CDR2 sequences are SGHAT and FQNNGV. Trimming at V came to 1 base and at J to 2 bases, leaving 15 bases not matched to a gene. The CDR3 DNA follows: TGTGCCAGCAGCTTAGTGGCTAGCGGCCACCAACCGGACACAGATACGCAGTATTTT. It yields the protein CASSLVASGHQPDTDTQYF.

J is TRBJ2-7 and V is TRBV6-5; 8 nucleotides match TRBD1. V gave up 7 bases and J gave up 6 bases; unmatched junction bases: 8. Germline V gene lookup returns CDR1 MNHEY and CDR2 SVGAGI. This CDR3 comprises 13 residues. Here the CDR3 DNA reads TGTGCCAGCACTCCGACAGGGGTCAGCGAGCAGTACTTC. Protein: CASTPTGVSEQYF.

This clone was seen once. The CDR3 here is CASSIDPGNEQYF. The DNA for the CDR3 is TGTGCCAGTAGTATAGACCCAGGGAACGAGCAGTACTTC. V gene TRBV19 combines with J gene TRBJ2-7, with D tentatively TRBD1 (5 bases). There are 13 residues in the CDR3. Germline CDR1 LNHDA, CDR2 SQIVND (reference sequence). V lost 0 bases and J 5 bases, leaving 8 bases between the germline ends.

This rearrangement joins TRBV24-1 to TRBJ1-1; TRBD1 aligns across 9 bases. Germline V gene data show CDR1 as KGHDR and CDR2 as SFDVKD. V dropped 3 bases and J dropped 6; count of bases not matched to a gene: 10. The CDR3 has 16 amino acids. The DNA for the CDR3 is TGTGCCACCAGTGATGGACCGGGACAGGGAATCCCTGAAGCTTTCTTT. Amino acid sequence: CATSDGPGQGIPEAFF.